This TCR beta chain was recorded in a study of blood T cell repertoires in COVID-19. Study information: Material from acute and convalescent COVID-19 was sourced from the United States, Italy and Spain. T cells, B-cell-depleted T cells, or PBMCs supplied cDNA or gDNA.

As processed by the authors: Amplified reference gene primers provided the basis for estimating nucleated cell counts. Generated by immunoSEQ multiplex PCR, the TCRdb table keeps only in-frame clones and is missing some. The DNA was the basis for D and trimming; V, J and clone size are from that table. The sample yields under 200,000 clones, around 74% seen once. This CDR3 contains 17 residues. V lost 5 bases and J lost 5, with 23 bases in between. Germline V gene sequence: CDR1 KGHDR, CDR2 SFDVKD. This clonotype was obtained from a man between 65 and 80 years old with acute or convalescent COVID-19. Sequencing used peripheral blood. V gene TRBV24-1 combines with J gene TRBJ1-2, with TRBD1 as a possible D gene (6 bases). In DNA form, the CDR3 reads TGTGCCACCAGTGCCCCAAGGGGGGGGGCTTCCTCTTATGGCTACACCTTC. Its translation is CATSAPRGGASSYGYTF.